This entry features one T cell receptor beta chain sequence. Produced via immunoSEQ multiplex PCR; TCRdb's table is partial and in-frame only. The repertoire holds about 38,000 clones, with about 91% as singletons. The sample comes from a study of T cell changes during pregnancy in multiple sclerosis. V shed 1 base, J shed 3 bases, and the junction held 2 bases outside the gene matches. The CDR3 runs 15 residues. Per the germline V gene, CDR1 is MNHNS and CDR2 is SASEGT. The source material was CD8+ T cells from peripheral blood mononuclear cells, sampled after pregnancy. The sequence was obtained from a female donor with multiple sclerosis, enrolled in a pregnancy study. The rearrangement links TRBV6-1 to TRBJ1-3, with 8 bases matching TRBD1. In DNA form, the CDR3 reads TGTGCCAGCAGTGAAGAGGACAGGGTTGGAAACACCATATATTTT. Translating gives CASSEEDRVGNTIYF.